These T cell receptor beta chains were read from a single sample in a study of vaccination effects on CD4 cells after COVID-19. These receptors' antigens are unknown. The protocol was immunoSEQ multiplex PCR, while the TCRdb copy is restricted to in-frame clones and leaves out a portion. The sample holds under 80,000 clones, around 73% seen once. Material: CD4+ T cells from PBMCs cultured with HCoV-229E spike peptides, obtained after COVID-19 vaccination. Receptors were obtained from a human donor who received a COVID-19 vaccine. CDR3s include the opening cysteine and the closing phenylalanine or tryptophan. The order of the fields is clone size, J gene, V gene, D gene, CDR3 protein, CDR3 DNA. A D gene is named only where the DNA matches it firmly. Not every row has a clone size; where given, it reads once, few, many or a size class.

clone size: -; J gene: TRBJ1-2; V gene: TRBV5-1; D gene: -; CDR3 protein: CASRSEGDYGYTF; CDR3 DNA: TGCGCCAGCAGGTCGGAGGGGGACTATGGCTACACCTTC
clone size: -; J gene: TRBJ1-5; V gene: TRBV19; D gene: -; CDR3 protein: CASSMGTQPQHF; CDR3 DNA: TGTGCCAGTAGTATGGGGACTCAGCCCCAGCATTTT
clone size: -; J gene: TRBJ1-1; V gene: TRBV2; D gene: TRBD1; CDR3 protein: CATKDRGASAFF; CDR3 DNA: TGTGCCACCAAAGACAGGGGGGCGTCAGCTTTCTTT
clone size: -; J gene: TRBJ1-2; V gene: TRBV20-1; D gene: TRBD1; CDR3 protein: CSASTGTGAAVSGYTF; CDR3 DNA: TGCAGTGCTAGTACCGGGACAGGGGCTGCCGTTTCTGGCTACACCTTC
clone size: -; J gene: TRBJ2-3; V gene: TRBV7-8; D gene: TRBD2; CDR3 protein: CASSPVRGGGDTQYF; CDR3 DNA: TGTGCCAGCAGCCCCGTACGCGGCGGGGGAGATACGCAGTATTTT
clone size: -; J gene: TRBJ2-2; V gene: TRBV7-2; D gene: -; CDR3 protein: CASSLRENTGELFF; CDR3 DNA: TGTGCCAGCAGCTTACGCGAGAACACCGGGGAGCTGTTTTTT
clone size: -; J gene: TRBJ2-2; V gene: TRBV6-1; D gene: -; CDR3 protein: CASSEGTGELFF; CDR3 DNA: TGTGCCAGCAGTGAAGGAACCGGGGAGCTGTTTTTT
clone size: -; J gene: TRBJ2-5; V gene: TRBV15; D gene: -; CDR3 protein: CATSGTGSRETQYF; CDR3 DNA: TGTGCCACCAGCGGAACAGGGTCCCGAGAGACCCAGTACTTC
clone size: -; J gene: TRBJ2-2; V gene: TRBV5-6; D gene: -; CDR3 protein: CASSWTGLNTGELFF; CDR3 DNA: TGTGCCAGCAGCTGGACGGGACTGAACACCGGGGAGCTGTTTTTT
clone size: -; J gene: TRBJ2-1; V gene: TRBV6-1; D gene: -; CDR3 protein: CASSEGSQEYNEQFF; CDR3 DNA: TGTGCCAGCAGTGAAGGCAGCCAAGAATACAATGAGCAGTTCTTC
clone size: -; J gene: TRBJ2-6; V gene: TRBV5-1; D gene: -; CDR3 protein: CASSLQGLLSGANVLTF; CDR3 DNA: TGCGCCAGCAGCTTGCAGGGTTTGCTCTCTGGGGCCAACGTCCTGACTTTC
clone size: -; J gene: TRBJ2-1; V gene: TRBV27; D gene: -; CDR3 protein: CASNRAGGSYNEQFF; CDR3 DNA: TGTGCCAGCAACAGGGCAGGAGGATCCTACAATGAGCAGTTCTTC
clone size: once; J gene: TRBJ2-2; V gene: TRBV6-5; D gene: -; CDR3 protein: CASNRLNTGELFF; CDR3 DNA: TGTGCCAGCAACAGACTGAACACCGGGGAGCTGTTTTTT
clone size: -; J gene: TRBJ2-3; V gene: TRBV15; D gene: -; CDR3 protein: CATSIRGAEDTQYF; CDR3 DNA: TGTGCCACCAGCATTCGGGGGGCCGAGGATACGCAGTATTTT
clone size: -; J gene: TRBJ2-5; V gene: TRBV24-1; D gene: TRBD1; CDR3 protein: CATSVAGGETQYF; CDR3 DNA: TGTGCCACCAGTGTCGCAGGGGGAGAGACCCAGTACTTC
clone size: -; J gene: TRBJ1-1; V gene: TRBV5-8; D gene: -; CDR3 protein: CASSFRANTEAFF; CDR3 DNA: TGTGCCAGCAGCTTTCGGGCTAACACTGAAGCTTTCTTT
clone size: -; J gene: TRBJ1-2; V gene: TRBV19; D gene: -; CDR3 protein: CASRLPEGPHGYTF; CDR3 DNA: TGTGCCAGTAGACTTCCTGAAGGGCCCCATGGCTACACCTTC
clone size: -; J gene: TRBJ1-2; V gene: TRBV4-1; D gene: TRBD1; CDR3 protein: CASSQPGTGRSGYTF; CDR3 DNA: TGCGCCAGCAGCCAACCCGGGACAGGAAGGTCTGGCTACACCTTC
clone size: -; J gene: TRBJ1-6; V gene: TRBV6-1; D gene: -; CDR3 protein: CASSDRGLDSPLHF; CDR3 DNA: TGTGCCAGCAGTGACAGGGGTCTGGATTCACCCCTCCACTTT
clone size: -; J gene: TRBJ1-6; V gene: TRBV7-3; D gene: -; CDR3 protein: CASSLQGSSYNSPLHF; CDR3 DNA: TGTGCCAGCAGCTTACAGGGAAGCTCCTATAATTCACCCCTCCACTTT
clone size: -; J gene: TRBJ2-5; V gene: TRBV5-1; D gene: -; CDR3 protein: CASGGTAQETQYF; CDR3 DNA: TGCGCCAGCGGGGGGACAGCTCAAGAGACCCAGTACTTC
clone size: -; J gene: TRBJ2-4; V gene: TRBV5-4; D gene: -; CDR3 protein: CASSSDSLKNIQYF; CDR3 DNA: TGTGCCAGCAGCAGCGACAGTTTAAAAAACATTCAGTACTTC
clone size: -; J gene: TRBJ1-4; V gene: TRBV6-6; D gene: TRBD1; CDR3 protein: CASSYSKGAPNEKLFF; CDR3 DNA: TGTGCCAGCAGTTACTCGAAGGGGGCGCCTAATGAAAAACTGTTTTTT
clone size: -; J gene: TRBJ2-1; V gene: TRBV14; D gene: -; CDR3 protein: CASSSTSYNEQFF; CDR3 DNA: TGTGCCAGCAGCTCGACTTCCTACAATGAGCAGTTCTTC
clone size: -; J gene: TRBJ2-1; V gene: TRBV24-1; D gene: TRBD1; CDR3 protein: CATSAGTGVTEQFF; CDR3 DNA: TGTGCCACCAGCGCCGGGACAGGGGTGACTGAGCAGTTCTTC
clone size: -; J gene: TRBJ1-2; V gene: TRBV30; D gene: -; CDR3 protein: CAWSPGEGYDYGYTF; CDR3 DNA: TGTGCCTGGAGTCCCGGAGAGGGCTACGACTATGGCTACACCTTC
clone size: -; J gene: TRBJ1-5; V gene: TRBV6-5; D gene: -; CDR3 protein: CASRTDSNQPQHF; CDR3 DNA: TGTGCCAGCAGGACAGATAGCAATCAGCCCCAGCATTTT
clone size: once; J gene: TRBJ1-1; V gene: TRBV29-1; D gene: -; CDR3 protein: CSVKDNQGTEAFF; CDR3 DNA: TGCAGCGTTAAAGATAACCAGGGAACTGAAGCTTTCTTT